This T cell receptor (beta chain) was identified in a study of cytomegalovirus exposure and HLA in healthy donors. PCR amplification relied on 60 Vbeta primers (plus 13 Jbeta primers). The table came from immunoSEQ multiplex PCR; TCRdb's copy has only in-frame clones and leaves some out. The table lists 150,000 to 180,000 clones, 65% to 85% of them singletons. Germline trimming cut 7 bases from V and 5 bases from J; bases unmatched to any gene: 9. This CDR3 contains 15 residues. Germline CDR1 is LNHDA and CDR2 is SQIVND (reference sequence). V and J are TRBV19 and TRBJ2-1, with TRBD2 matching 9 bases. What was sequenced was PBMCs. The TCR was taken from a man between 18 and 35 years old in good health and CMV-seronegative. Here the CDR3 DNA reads TGTGCCAGTATGCTAGCGGGGCCACTTAACAATGAGCAGTTCTTC. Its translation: CASMLAGPLNNEQFF.